This TCR beta chain appears in the sequencing data of a study of beta chain features in type 1 diabetes. Study conclusions and caveats: PCR might favor shorter templates, equally in patients and controls. Significant though moderate, a shortening of TCRB CDR3s appeared in all four CD4+ subsets of Type 1 diabetes patients.

In all sorted populations, purity surpassed 95%. The V gene's germline CDR1 is LNHNV and CDR2 YYDKDF (reference sequence). The CDR3 loop spans 17 amino acids. J gave up 5 bases and V 1 base, and 10 bases lay outside the gene matches. Every bit of the isolated RNA underwent reverse transcription, so sequencing read expressed TCRB transcripts. The data were produced by immunoSEQ multiplex PCR, yet TCRdb's version contains in-frame clones alone and is incomplete. The sample lists a few hundred thousand clones; about 13% were seen once. Remarks on this clone: Its antigen is unidentified.

The V call is TRBV15, the J call TRBJ2-3, with TRBD2 matching 9 bases. Sequencing used naive CD4+ T cells from blood. The source is a woman aged 18-29 years with type 1 diabetes. The CDR3, as DNA: TGTGCCACCAGCAGAGGGTTGGCGGGAGGGCCGGGAGATACGCAGTATTTT. Translating it yields CATSRGLAGGPGDTQYF.